One sample yielded the 22 T cell receptor beta chains listed below, sequenced in a study of T cells in Graves' hyperthyroidism and ophthalmopathy. The CDR3 regions of TCR beta were amplified from RNA transcripts. Using the HTBI primer set, a first-round RT-PCR was run on the TCR CDR3. Using its own MiXCR run on the multiplex PCR reads, TCRdb lists one record per CDR3 protein. Of approximately 610,000 distinct CDR3 sequences listed, approximately 15% are singletons. Sequenced input: blood. Receptor source: a woman between 40 and 50 years old with Graves' ophthalmopathy.

This clonotype was observed many times. The J gene is TRBJ2-7, the V gene TRBV30, with 10 bases matching TRBD1. The V and J ends lost 3 bases and 5 bases, in that order; junction bases with no gene match: 7. CDR3 length: 14 amino acids. Germline values: CDR1 GTSNPN, CDR2 SVGIG (reference sequence). CDR3 sequence reads: CAWSDGTGVNEQYF. DNA for the CDR3: TGTGCCTGGAGCGACGGGACAGGGGTCAACGAGCAGTACTTC.

This clonotype was counted many times. V and J are TRBV7-9 and TRBJ2-2; no reliable D call. Germline V gene data show CDR1 as SEHNR and CDR2 as FQNEAQ (reference sequence). The V and J ends lost 8 bases and 6 bases respectively, with 4 bases between them. The CDR3 has 10 amino acids. For the CDR3, the DNA is TGTGCCAGCGGGGCCGGGGAGCTGTTTTTT. It yields the protein CASGAGELFF.

This clonotype appeared many times. The chain joins TRBV30 to TRBJ1-5; 9 nucleotides agree with TRBD1. With 2 bases clipped from V and 5 bases from J, the junction kept 4 bases outside the gene matches. CDR1 and CDR2 (germline): GTSNPN, SVGIG (reference sequence). This CDR3 is built from 14 residues. Here the CDR3 reads CAWSPGQGHQPQHF. CDR3 sequence (DNA): TGTGCCTGGAGTCCGGGACAGGGTCATCAGCCCCAGCATTTT.

This clonotype was counted ten times or more. The chain recombines TRBV20-1 with TRBJ2-7, with 9 bases fitting TRBD2. This CDR3 region has 14 residues. V lost 0 bases, J lost 4 bases, and 4 bases stayed unmatched. Germline V gene sequence: CDR1 DFQATT, CDR2 SNEGSKA (reference sequence). CDR3 protein: CSARDPTSGYEQYF. The CDR3 bases are TGCAGTGCTAGAGATCCGACTAGCGGTTACGAGCAGTACTTC.

This clonotype was counted ten times or more. The chain employs TRBV20-1 and TRBJ2-5; 13 bases agree with TRBD2. V shed 6 bases and J 4 bases; nucleotides not matched to a gene: 11. This CDR3 is built from 16 residues. CDR1 is DFQATT, CDR2 SNEGSKA, per germline (reference sequence). CDR3 sequence: CSARPGLAGDGETQYF. The CDR3 nucleotides are TGCAGTGCGAGACCCGGACTAGCGGGAGATGGAGAGACCCAGTACTTC.

In its sample, this clonotype was seen many times. A read error may account for a junction end that differs from germline. V is TRBV12-3 or TRBV12-4 and J is TRBJ2-2; D not certain. The length of the CDR3 is 11 residues. This CDR3 is CTSSLAGELFF. CDR3 nucleotides: TGTACCAGCAGTTTGGCCGGGGAGCTGTTTTTT.

The sample holds a few counts of this clonotype. The genes are TRBV5-1 and TRBJ2-2; D unclear. The CDR3 extends over 14 amino acids. Deletions cut 0 bases from V and 8 bases from J, with 11 bases between. The germline V gene has CDR1 SGHRS and CDR2 YFSETQ. The CDR3 spells CASSLDIGPGELFF. The CDR3 region has the DNA TGCGCCAGCAGCTTGGACATCGGACCTGGGGAGCTGTTTTTT.

This clonotype has at least ten counts. This clone may be a read error of a much larger clone one base away. The rearrangement links TRBV11-1 to TRBJ2-5; D uncertain. The germline V gene encodes CDR1 SGHAT and CDR2 FQDESV (reference sequence). The CDR3 is 13 residues long. For the CDR3, the DNA is TGTGTCAGCAGCCCTCGCCTCCAAGAGACCCAGTACTTC. It is translated as CVSSPRLQETQYF.

This clonotype was found many times. The chain employs TRBV4-1 and TRBJ2-7; D not certain. This CDR3 comprises 15 residues. V dropped 0 bases and J dropped 0 bases, with 9 bases sitting between them. CDR1 and CDR2 from the germline V gene are MGHRA and YSYEKL. The CDR3 coding sequence is TGCGCCAGCAGCCAAGATTTTTCCACCTCCTACGAGCAGTACTTC. This translates into CASSQDFSTSYEQYF.

This clonotype was detected a few times. V and J are TRBV7-8 and TRBJ2-7; D unclear. Germline CDR1 and CDR2: SGHVS and FQNEAQ. This CDR3 contains 15 residues. V gave up 1 base and J gave up 0 bases, with 10 bases separating them. The DNA of the CDR3 is TGTGCCAGCAGCTTAGGTTTGGGGATCTCCTACGAGCAGTACTTC. It translates to CASSLGLGISYEQYF.

This clonotype was counted a few times. V and J are TRBV9 and TRBJ1-2; no clear D. This CDR3 is built from 16 residues. The germline V and J ends were trimmed by 5 bases and 4 bases, with 21 bases remaining between them. Germline lookup yields CDR1 SGDLS and CDR2 YYNGEE. The CDR3 here is CASRPDGLPRRYGYTF. In nucleotides, the CDR3 is TGTGCCAGCAGGCCTGACGGATTACCTCGCCGCTATGGCTACACCTTC.

V is TRBV6-5 and J is TRBJ2-2; no definite D call. Trimming stripped 4 bases from V and 4 bases from J, with 10 bases between. Per the germline V gene, CDR1 is MNHEY and CDR2 is SVGAGI. The CDR3 length is 14 residues. The CDR3 loop reads CASSSSYTTGELFF. The CDR3 DNA is TGTGCCAGCAGTTCTTCCTACACCACCGGGGAGCTGTTTTTT.

This clonotype was recorded many times. V is TRBV29-1 and J is TRBJ2-6; 12 nucleotides agree with TRBD1. CDR1 is SQVTM and CDR2 is ANQGSEA in the germline V gene. V was pared by 3 bases and J by 4 bases, with 7 bases of the junction left unmatched. The CDR3 is 17 residues long. The CDR3 DNA is TGCAGCGTTGATCTGGGGACAGGGGGCTCCGGGGCCAACGTCCTGACTTTC. It specifies CSVDLGTGGSGANVLTF.

This clonotype appeared many times. V gene TRBV29-1 combines with J gene TRBJ1-2; D gene ambiguous. Germline assignment: CDR1 SQVTM and CDR2 ANQGSEA. V was trimmed by 2 bases and J by 7 bases, leaving 14 bases between them. CDR3 length: 13 amino acids. The CDR3 bases are TGCAGCGTTGAATATCAGGAATCGGGTGGCTACACCTTC. Residues: CSVEYQESGGYTF.

This sequence joins TRBV27 and TRBJ2-5; D tentatively reads TRBD1 or TRBD2 (6 bases each). Between the trimmed V and J ends, which lost 3 bases and 7 bases, there was a span of 12 bases. Germline values: CDR1 MNHEY, CDR2 SMNVEV (reference sequence). This CDR3 has 13 amino acids. In DNA form, the CDR3 reads TGTGCCAGCAGTTTGGATGGGGGGCGGACCCAGTACTTC. Translating it yields CASSLDGGRTQYF.

This clonotype was counted a few times. The rearrangement uses TRBV6-1 and TRBJ1-3; D might be TRBD1 (6 bases). Germline CDR1 reads MNHNS; CDR2 reads SASEGT. Between the trimmed V and J ends, which lost 8 bases and 8 bases, there was a span of 16 bases. This CDR3 comprises 13 residues. CDR3 DNA: TGTGCCAGCGCCCCCCTTCAGGGGCACACCATATATTTT. Protein sequence: CASAPLQGHTIYF.

The sample holds many counts of this clonotype. DNA for the CDR3: TGCAGCGTACCGGGCCACTCCGGGGAGCTGTTTTTT. It encodes CSVPGHSGELFF. The rearrangement joins TRBV29-1 to TRBJ2-2; D is undetermined. Germline loops: CDR1 SQVTM, CDR2 ANQGSEA. The CDR3 runs to 12 residues. V was clipped by 6 bases and J by 6 bases, with 11 bases between them.

The chain joins TRBV24-1 to TRBJ1-2, with 9 bases matching TRBD1. Germline V CDR1 and CDR2: KGHDR, SFDVKD. This CDR3 contains 12 residues. The V gene end was trimmed by 7 bases and the J gene end by 5 bases; junction bases not matched to a gene: 1. The CDR3 coding sequence is TGTGCCACCAGGGACAGGGGATATGGCTACACCTTC. Encoded protein: CATRDRGYGYTF.

This clonotype was recorded at least ten times. The chain is built from TRBV27 and TRBJ2-7; 9 bases are a match to TRBD2. The CDR3 spans 15 residues. V was clipped by 6 bases and J by 2 bases; unmatched bases: 8. CDR1 and CDR2 from the germline V gene are MNHEY and SMNVEV (reference sequence). CDR3 nucleotides: TGTGCCAGCAGCCCCTCGGCTAGCGGGGCCTACGAGCAGTACTTC. Its protein is CASSPSASGAYEQYF.

This clonotype was detected a few times. The chain recombines TRBV30 with TRBJ2-7, with 12 bases matching TRBD2. Trimming at V came to 3 bases and at J to 4 bases, leaving 4 bases not matched to a gene. The CDR3 extends over 14 amino acids. From germline, CDR1 is GTSNPN and CDR2 SVGIG (reference sequence). The CDR3 reads CAWRLAGGKYEQYF. In DNA, the CDR3 is TGTGCCTGGAGACTAGCGGGAGGAAAATACGAGCAGTACTTC.

This clonotype has ten or more counts. This chain joins TRBV6-1 and TRBJ1-1; D gene ambiguous. Trimming took 2 bases from V and 1 from J, leaving 11 bases between them. CDR3 length: 15 residues. From germline, CDR1 is MNHNS and CDR2 SASEGT. CDR3 nucleotide sequence: TGTGCCAGCAGTGAACCGGCAGCGCCGAACACTGAAGCTTTCTTT. Its translation is CASSEPAAPNTEAFF.

This chain links TRBV27 with TRBJ1-2; D uncertain. V was clipped by 3 bases and J by 2 bases, with 10 bases between them. Germline V gene sequence: CDR1 MNHEY, CDR2 SMNVEV (reference sequence). The CDR3 covers 14 residues. CDR3 region: CASSFHASNYGYTF. The CDR3 coding sequence is TGTGCCAGCAGTTTTCATGCTAGCAACTATGGCTACACCTTC.